The rows below give T cell receptor beta chains drawn from one sample of a study of control samples from healthy donors and cancer patients. Sequencing was performed with immunoSEQ multiplex PCR; in TCRdb, only in-frame clones are kept and a portion is missing. The table has 150,000 to 200,000 clones, roughly nine tenths seen once. Sequenced: blood. Source of these receptors: a man aged 25 to 40 in good health. CDR3s include the opening cysteine and the closing phenylalanine or tryptophan. D genes are given only for firm matches. Rows give clone size only sometimes, using once, few, many, or a class for an expanded clone.

length: 15; V: TRBV5-1; J: TRBJ2-1; size: NA; D: TRBD2; CDR3: CASSLTSGVYNEQFF; DNA: TGCGCCAGCAGCCTGACTAGCGGGGTTTACAATGAGCAGTTCTTC
length: 13; V: TRBV6-5; J: TRBJ2-2; size: NA; D: NA; CDR3: CASRQTAAGELFF; DNA: TGTGCCAGCAGACAGACCGCAGCCGGGGAGCTGTTTTTT
length: 17; V: TRBV24-1; J: TRBJ1-2; size: NA; D: NA; CDR3: CATSDRKPDSTNYGYTF; DNA: TGTGCCACCAGTGATCGGAAGCCGGATTCGACTAACTATGGCTACACCTTC
length: 13; V: TRBV5-1; J: TRBJ2-7; size: NA; D: TRBD2; CDR3: CASSRTSTYEQYF; DNA: TGCGCCAGCAGCCGGACTAGCACCTACGAGCAGTACTTC
length: 13; V: TRBV29-1; J: TRBJ2-7; size: NA; D: TRBD1; CDR3: CSSGTGAGDEQYF; DNA: TGCAGCTCCGGGACAGGGGCCGGGGACGAGCAGTACTTC
length: 15; V: TRBV27; J: TRBJ2-7; size: once; D: TRBD1; CDR3: CASSGWGTGAYEQYF; DNA: TGTGCCAGCAGCGGGTGGGGAACAGGGGCCTACGAGCAGTACTTC
length: 16; V: TRBV11-2; J: TRBJ1-1; size: NA; D: TRBD1; CDR3: CASSLFSGTGGREAFF; DNA: TGTGCCAGCAGCTTATTCTCCGGGACAGGAGGGAGGGAAGCTTTCTTT
length: 15; V: TRBV7-2; J: TRBJ1-2; size: NA; D: NA; CDR3: CASSPWGRKVYGYTF; DNA: TGTGCCAGCAGCCCATGGGGGAGGAAGGTCTATGGCTACACCTTC
length: 14; V: TRBV5-1; J: TRBJ2-3; size: NA; D: NA; CDR3: CASNSDGSTDTQYF; DNA: TGCGCCAGCAACTCCGATGGCAGCACAGATACGCAGTATTTT
length: 15; V: TRBV27; J: TRBJ1-1; size: NA; D: NA; CDR3: CASSLSGAGSTEAFF; DNA: TGTGCCAGCAGTTTAAGCGGCGCAGGGAGCACTGAAGCTTTCTTT
length: 12; V: TRBV14; J: TRBJ2-5; size: NA; D: NA; CDR3: CASSPSLGTQYF; DNA: TGTGCCAGCAGCCCGAGCCTCGGGACCCAGTACTTC
length: 15; V: TRBV30; J: TRBJ1-1; size: NA; D: NA; CDR3: CAWSVLAGRNTEAFF; DNA: TGTGCCTGGAGTGTACTAGCAGGGAGGAACACTGAAGCTTTCTTT
length: 13; V: TRBV21-1; J: TRBJ1-4; size: NA; D: NA; CDR3: CASRDRGMKNCFF; DNA: NA
length: 15; V: TRBV7-3; J: TRBJ2-7; size: NA; D: TRBD2; CDR3: CASSARGGRGYEQYF; DNA: TGTGCCAGCAGCGCCCGCGGCGGGAGGGGCTACGAGCAGTACTTC
length: 17; V: TRBV5-1; J: TRBJ1-2; size: NA; D: NA; CDR3: CASPCGGCIAVRYGYTF; DNA: TGCGCCAGCCCCTGCGGGGGATGTATAGCGGTACGCTATGGCTACACCTTC